What follows are 4 T cell receptor beta chains derived from one specimen sequenced in a study of CD8+CD57+ T cells in acquired aplastic anemia. All patients picked for sequencing had shown, by flow cytometry, an expansion of CD8+CD57+ cells. CDR3 and TCR beta VDJ profiling relied on genomic DNA as the template. TCRdb reprocessed the reads with MiXCR, giving one entry per CDR3 protein. The data show 450,000 to 600,000 distinct CDR3 sequences, with under 40% seen just once and under 0.95% held by the top ten. The sequenced sample consisted of sorted CD4+, CD8+, or CD8+CD57+ T cells (not recorded which) from PBMCs. The source of these receptors is a human donor with aplastic anemia.

In the case of this clonotype: Given the absence of the conserved phenylalanine or tryptophan at the CDR3 end, a read error is likely. This rearrangement joins TRBV11-2 to TRBJ1-5, with a tentative D call TRBD1 (6 bases). The ends were cut back, 3 bases at V and 0 bases at J, with 9 bases in the middle. Germline lookup yields CDR1 SGHAT and CDR2 FQNNGV. This CDR3 spans 15 amino acids. For the CDR3, the DNA is TGTGCCAGCAGCTTGGACAGCTATAGCAATCAGCCCCAGCATTCT. Residues: CASSLDSYSNQPQHS.

This clonotype was seen ten or more times. The chain recombines TRBV20-1 with TRBJ1-1; D unresolved. This CDR3 is 14 amino acids long. The V gene lost 6 bases and the J gene lost 0 bases, with 14 bases spanning the gap. The germline CDR1 and CDR2 sequences are DFQATT and SNEGSKA (reference sequence). This CDR3 reads CSAFNAAMNTEAFF. The CDR3 DNA is TGCAGTGCGTTCAATGCGGCTATGAACACTGAAGCTTTCTTT.

Worth noting for this clonotype: The junction departs from germline at one end; a sequencing error may be responsible. V gene TRBV7-8 combines with J gene TRBJ1-5; TRBD1 agrees at 8 bases. This CDR3 region has 17 residues. The germline gives CDR1 SGHVS, CDR2 FQNEAQ. CDR3 residues: CTSSLATGAGRGAAQHF. CDR3 DNA: TGTACCAGCAGCTTAGCGACAGGGGCTGGCCGGGGGGCAGCCCAGCATTTT. The variable domain in full, completed from reference TRBV7-8 and TRBJ1-5, reads GAGVSQSPRYKVAKRGQDVALRCDPISGHVSLFWYQQALGQGPEFLTYFQNEAQLDKSGLPSDRFFAERPEGSVSTLKIQRTQQEDSAVYLCTSSLATGAGRGAAQHFGDGTRLSIL.

Ten or more counts support this clonotype. The chain is built from TRBV19 and TRBJ1-2, with D tentatively TRBD1 (5 bases). The V end lost 6 bases, the J end lost 3 bases, and 14 bases lay between the germline ends. This CDR3 spans 14 amino acids. The germline CDR1 and CDR2 sequences are LNHDA and SQIVND (reference sequence). The CDR3 spells CASRPWGEDYGYTF. The DNA for the CDR3 is TGTGCCAGTAGACCATGGGGGGAAGACTATGGCTACACCTTC.